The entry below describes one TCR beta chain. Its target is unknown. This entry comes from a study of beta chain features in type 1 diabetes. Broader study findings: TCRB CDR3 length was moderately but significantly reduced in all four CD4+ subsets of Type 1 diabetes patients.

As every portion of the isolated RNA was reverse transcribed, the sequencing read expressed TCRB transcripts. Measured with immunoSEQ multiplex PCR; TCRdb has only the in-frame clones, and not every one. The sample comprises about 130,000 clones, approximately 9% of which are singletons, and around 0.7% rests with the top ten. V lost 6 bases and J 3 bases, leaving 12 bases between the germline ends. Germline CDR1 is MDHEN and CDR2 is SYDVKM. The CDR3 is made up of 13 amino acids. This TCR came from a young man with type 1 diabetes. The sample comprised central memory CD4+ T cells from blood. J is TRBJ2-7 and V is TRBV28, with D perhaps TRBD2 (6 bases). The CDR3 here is CASSMGLSYEQYF. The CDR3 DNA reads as TGTGCCAGCAGCATGGGACTGAGCTACGAGCAGTACTTC.